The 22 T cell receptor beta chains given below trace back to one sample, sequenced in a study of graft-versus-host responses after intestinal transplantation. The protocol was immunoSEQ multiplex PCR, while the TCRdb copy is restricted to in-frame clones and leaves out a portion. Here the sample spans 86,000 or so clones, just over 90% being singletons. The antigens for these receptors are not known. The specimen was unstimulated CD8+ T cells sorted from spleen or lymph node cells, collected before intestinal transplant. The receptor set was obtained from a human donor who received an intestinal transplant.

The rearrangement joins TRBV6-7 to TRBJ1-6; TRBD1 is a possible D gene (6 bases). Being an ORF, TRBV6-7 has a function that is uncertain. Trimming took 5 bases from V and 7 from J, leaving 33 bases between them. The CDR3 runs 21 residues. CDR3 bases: TGTGCCAGCAGTAATTACAGGGCGGGAAGCGACGATCATATGGGGAATTCACCCCTCCACTTT. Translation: CASSNYRAGSDDHMGNSPLHF.

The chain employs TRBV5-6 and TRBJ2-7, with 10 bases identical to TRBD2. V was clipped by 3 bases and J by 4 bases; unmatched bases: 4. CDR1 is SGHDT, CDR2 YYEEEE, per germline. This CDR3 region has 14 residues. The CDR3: CASSWASGGYEQYF. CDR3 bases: TGTGCCAGCAGCTGGGCTAGCGGGGGATACGAGCAGTACTTC.

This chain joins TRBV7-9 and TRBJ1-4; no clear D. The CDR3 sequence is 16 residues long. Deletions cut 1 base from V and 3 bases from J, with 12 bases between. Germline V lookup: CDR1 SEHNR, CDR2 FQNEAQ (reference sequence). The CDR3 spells CASSLGRRAANEKLFF. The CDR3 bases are TGTGCCAGCAGCTTAGGGCGTAGGGCGGCTAATGAAAAACTGTTTTTT.

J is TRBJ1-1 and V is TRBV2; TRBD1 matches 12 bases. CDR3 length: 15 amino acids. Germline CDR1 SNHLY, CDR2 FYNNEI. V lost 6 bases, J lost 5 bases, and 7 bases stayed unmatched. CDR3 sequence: CASSGTGGGYTEAFF. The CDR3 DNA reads TGTGCCAGCAGCGGGACAGGGGGCGGGTATACTGAAGCTTTCTTT.

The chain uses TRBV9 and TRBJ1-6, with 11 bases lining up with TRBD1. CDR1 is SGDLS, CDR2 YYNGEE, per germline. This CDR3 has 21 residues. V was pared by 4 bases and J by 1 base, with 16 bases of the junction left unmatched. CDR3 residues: CASSHTPTGTGGFSYNSPLHF. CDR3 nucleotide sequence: TGTGCCAGCAGCCATACTCCAACCGGGACAGGGGGATTTTCCTATAATTCACCCCTCCACTTT.

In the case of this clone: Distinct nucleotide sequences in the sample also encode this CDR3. CDR3 residues: CASSSGPTYEQYF. The CDR3 coding sequence is TGTGCCAGCAGCTCAGGACCTACCTACGAGCAGTACTTC. The chain employs TRBV5-6 and TRBJ2-7; D unresolved. The CDR3 spans 13 residues. With 3 bases removed from V and 2 bases from J, the gap between germline ends came to 9 bases. The germline CDR1 and CDR2 sequences are SGHDT and YYEEEE.

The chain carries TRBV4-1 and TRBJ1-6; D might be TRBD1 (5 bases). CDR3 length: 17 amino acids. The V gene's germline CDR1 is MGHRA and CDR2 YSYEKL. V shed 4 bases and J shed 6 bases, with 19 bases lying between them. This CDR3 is CASSLDSLLIVNSPLHF. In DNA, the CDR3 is TGCGCCAGCAGCCTCGACAGTTTACTTATAGTTAATTCACCCCTCCACTTT.

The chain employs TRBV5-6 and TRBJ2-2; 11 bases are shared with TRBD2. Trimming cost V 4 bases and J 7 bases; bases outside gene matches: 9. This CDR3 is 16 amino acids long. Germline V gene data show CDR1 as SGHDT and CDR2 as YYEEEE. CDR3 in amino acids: CASSPIAGGLVGELFF. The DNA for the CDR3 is TGTGCCAGCAGCCCCATAGCGGGGGGGCTTGTCGGGGAGCTGTTTTTT.

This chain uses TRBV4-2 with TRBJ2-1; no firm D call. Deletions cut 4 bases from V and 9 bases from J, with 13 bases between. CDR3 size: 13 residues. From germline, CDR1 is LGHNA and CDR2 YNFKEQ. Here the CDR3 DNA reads TGTGCCAGCAGCCCCCCGAGGAACAGTGAGCAGTTCTTC. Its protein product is CASSPPRNSEQFF.

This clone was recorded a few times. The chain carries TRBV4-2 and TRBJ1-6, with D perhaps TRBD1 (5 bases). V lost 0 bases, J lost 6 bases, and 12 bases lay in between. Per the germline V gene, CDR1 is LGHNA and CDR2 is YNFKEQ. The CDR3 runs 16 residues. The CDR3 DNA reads TGTGCCAGCAGCCAAGATTACGGGACCGGTAATTCACCCCTCCACTTT. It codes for CASSQDYGTGNSPLHF.

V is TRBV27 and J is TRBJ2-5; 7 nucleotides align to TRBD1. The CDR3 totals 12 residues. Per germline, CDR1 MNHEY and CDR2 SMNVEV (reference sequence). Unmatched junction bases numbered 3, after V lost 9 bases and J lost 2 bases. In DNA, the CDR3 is TGTGCCAGTTGGGACAGTCAAGAGACCCAGTACTTC. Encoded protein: CASWDSQETQYF.

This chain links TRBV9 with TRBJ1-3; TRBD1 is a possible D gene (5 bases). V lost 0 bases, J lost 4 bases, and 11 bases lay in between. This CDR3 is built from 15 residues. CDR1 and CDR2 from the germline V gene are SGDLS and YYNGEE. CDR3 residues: CASSVGAGSGNTIYF. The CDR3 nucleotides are TGTGCCAGCAGCGTAGGGGCAGGGAGCGGAAACACCATATATTTT.

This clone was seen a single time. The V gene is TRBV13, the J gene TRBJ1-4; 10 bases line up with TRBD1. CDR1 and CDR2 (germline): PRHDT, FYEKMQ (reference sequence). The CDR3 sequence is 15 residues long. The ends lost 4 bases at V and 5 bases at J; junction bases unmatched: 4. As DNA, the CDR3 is TGTGCCAGCAGCTCCCGGACAGGGGGAAATGAAAAACTGTTTTTT. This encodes CASSSRTGGNEKLFF.

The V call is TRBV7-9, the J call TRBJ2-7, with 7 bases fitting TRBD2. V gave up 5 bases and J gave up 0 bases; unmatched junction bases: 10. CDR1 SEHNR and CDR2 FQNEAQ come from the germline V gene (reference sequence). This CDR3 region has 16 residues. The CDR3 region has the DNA TGTGCCAGCAGCCCCCAACTAGCGCTAAGCTCCTACGAGCAGTACTTC. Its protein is CASSPQLALSSYEQYF.

The CDR3 protein is CASSSSQPQETQYF. In DNA form, the CDR3 reads TGTGCCAGCAGTTCGTCGCAGCCACAAGAGACCCAGTACTTC. The chain carries TRBV28 and TRBJ2-5, with D unclear. Trimming removed 4 bases at V and 2 bases at J, with 11 bases between. Germline V gene sequence: CDR1 MDHEN, CDR2 SYDVKM. This CDR3 is 14 amino acids long. The complete variable domain, with remaining parts taken from reference TRBV28 and TRBJ2-5, reads DVKVTQSSRYLVKRTGEKVFLECVQDMDHENMFWYRQDPGLGLRLIYFSYDVKMKEKGDIPEGYSVSREKKERFSLILESASTNQTSMYLCASSSSQPQETQYFGPGTRLLVL.

DNA for the CDR3: TGTGCCAGCAGAACAGCGGTTAGGGCCTGGGAGCTGTTTTTT. Protein: CASRTAVRAWELFF. The chain combines TRBV27 with TRBJ2-2; maybe TRBD2 (5 bases). Germline CDR1 MNHEY, CDR2 SMNVEV (reference sequence). V shed 6 bases and J shed 9 bases, with 17 bases lying between them. The CDR3 extends over 14 amino acids.

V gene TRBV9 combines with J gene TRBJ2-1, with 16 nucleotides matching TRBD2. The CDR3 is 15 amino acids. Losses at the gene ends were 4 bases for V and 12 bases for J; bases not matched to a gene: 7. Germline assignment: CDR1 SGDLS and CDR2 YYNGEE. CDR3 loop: CASSSSGTSGRVQFF. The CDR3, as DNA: TGTGCCAGCAGCTCCTCCGGGACTAGCGGGAGGGTGCAGTTCTTC.

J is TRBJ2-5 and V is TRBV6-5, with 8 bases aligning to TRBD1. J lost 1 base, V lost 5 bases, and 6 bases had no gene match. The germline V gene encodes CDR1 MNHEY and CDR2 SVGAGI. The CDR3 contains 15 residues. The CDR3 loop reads CASSPDRGPQETQYF. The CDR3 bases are TGTGCCAGCAGTCCCGACAGGGGCCCCCAAGAGACCCAGTACTTC.

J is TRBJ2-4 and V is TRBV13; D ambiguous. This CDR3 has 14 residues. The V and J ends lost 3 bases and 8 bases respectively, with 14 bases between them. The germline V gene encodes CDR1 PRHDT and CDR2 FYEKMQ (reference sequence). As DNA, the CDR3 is TGTGCCAGCAGCTTTAATACCCTTGGAGACATTCAGTACTTC. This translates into CASSFNTLGDIQYF. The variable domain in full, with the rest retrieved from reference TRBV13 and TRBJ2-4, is AAGVIQSPRHLIKEKRETATLKCYPIPRHDTVYWYQQGPGQDPQFLISFYEKMQSDKGSIPDRFSAQQFSDYHSELNMSSLELGDSALYFCASSFNTLGDIQYFGAGTRLSVL.

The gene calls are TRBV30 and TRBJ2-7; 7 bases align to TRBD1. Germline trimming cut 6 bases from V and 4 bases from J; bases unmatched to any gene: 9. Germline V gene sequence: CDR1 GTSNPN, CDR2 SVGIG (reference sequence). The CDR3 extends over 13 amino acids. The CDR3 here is CACQRDRSYEQYF. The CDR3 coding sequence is TGTGCCTGCCAACGGGACAGATCTTACGAGCAGTACTTC.

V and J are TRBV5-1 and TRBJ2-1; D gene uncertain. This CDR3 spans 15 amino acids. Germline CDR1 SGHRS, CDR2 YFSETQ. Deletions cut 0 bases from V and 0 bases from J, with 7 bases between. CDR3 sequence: CASSLVGSSYNEQFF. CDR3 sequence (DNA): TGCGCCAGCAGCTTGGTGGGGTCCTCCTACAATGAGCAGTTCTTC.

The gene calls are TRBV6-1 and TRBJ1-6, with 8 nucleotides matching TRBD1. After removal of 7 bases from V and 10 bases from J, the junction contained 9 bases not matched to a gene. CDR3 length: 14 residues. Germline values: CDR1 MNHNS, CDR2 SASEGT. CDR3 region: CASKKTGVGSPLHF. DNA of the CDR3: TGTGCCAGCAAAAAGACAGGGGTAGGGTCACCCCTCCACTTT.